This T cell receptor beta chain derives from a study of T cell responses to AZD1222 COVID-19 vaccine. Study outcomes and limitations: Reportedly, close to half of spike-specific TCRs are directed against unmutated variant regions. Most donors were white British, females outnumbered males, and clonal diversity was possibly underestimated.

Profiling relied on immunoSEQ multiplex PCR, and the TCRdb table lists in-frame clones only, not all of them. The data hold 200,000 or so clones, with over 80% observed a single time. The germline gives CDR1 SQVTM, CDR2 ANQGSEA. The CDR3 has 11 residues. In the case of this clone: Its antigen is undetermined. The junction shows a germline mismatch at one end, possibly a read error.

This clonotype was sampled from an adult in good health. This specimen consisted of peripheral blood, obtained on day 0 of MenACWY control vaccination. This sequence joins TRBV29-1 and TRBJ2-3, with D tentatively TRBD2 (6 bases). The CDR3 DNA reads TGCAGCGTTGAAGATGGCGGGGTAGGGGATTTT. This codes for CSVEDGGVGDF.